Listed below are T cell receptor beta chains from one sample, sequenced in a study of human T cells and chemical hapten exposure. TCRdb re-analysed the RACE reads in MiXCR, keeping a single row per CDR3 protein. The table has fewer than 80,000 distinct CDR3 sequences, about a tenth seen once. This material consisted of whole blood, taken in connection with sensitization to the hapten diphenylcyclopropenone (DPC). The receptors were gathered from a woman in her 50s with alopecia areata. Some clones in this sample may be carry-over from other donors' samples. The CDR3 runs from the conserved cysteine through the conserved F or W. D genes are given only for firm matches. For some rows the clone size is stated as once, few or many, or as a class when expanded; others skip it.

>TRBJ2-3|TRBV20-1|many|TRBD1
TGCAGTGCTAGAAGGGGGACAGTTCAAGATACGCAGTATTTT
CSARRGTVQDTQYF
>TRBJ1-5|TRBV5-5|many|TRBD1
TGTGCCAGCAGCAAAGACAGGGACGGCAATCAGCCCCAGCATTTT
CASSKDRDGNQPQHF
>TRBJ2-3|TRBV19|-|-
TGTGCCAGTAGTATAGTTGGAGGGGACACAGATACGCAGTATTTT
CASSIVGGDTDTQYF
>TRBJ2-3|TRBV6-6|few|-
TGTGCCAGCAGTTGGGGGGTTACCCTGGACACAGATACGCAGTATTTT
CASSWGVTLDTDTQYF
>TRBJ2-5|TRBV7-2|many|-
TGTGCCAGTAGTCCTCGGGTATTACAAGAGACCCAGTACTTC
CASSPRVLQETQYF
>TRBJ1-6|TRBV6-4|many|-
TGTGCCAGCAGTGACTCCGTGTCTCTGGCGAAAAATTCACCCCTCCACTTT
CASSDSVSLAKNSPLHF
>TRBJ2-1|TRBV29-1|-|-
TGCAGCGTCGGCCCCAAGGTTCGCAACAATGAGCAGTTCTTC
CSVGPKVRNNEQFF
>TRBJ2-3|TRBV29-1|few|-
TGCAGCGCCGAAAGTGGACTGGCACCTGATACGCAGTATTTT
CSAESGLAPDTQYF
>TRBJ2-1|TRBV5-1|few|-
TGCGCCAGCAGCTTGATTGCCACGGGGGCCGTCCACAATGAGCAGTTCTTC
CASSLIATGAVHNEQFF
>TRBJ1-1|TRBV6-5|-|-
TGTGCCAGCAGTTACGTTGGGGACACTGAAGCTTTCTTT
CASSYVGDTEAFF
>TRBJ1-5|TRBV5-1|few|-
TGCGCCAGCAGCCCGGACGGGGGCAATCAGCCCCAGCATTTT
CASSPDGGNQPQHF
>TRBJ2-1|TRBV27|-|-
TGTGCCAGCAGTTTAGGGGGGCAGAATGAGCAGTTCTTC
CASSLGGQNEQFF
>TRBJ1-2|TRBV6-5|many|-
TGTGCCAGCAAACCTGGGGGGGACGGCTATGGCTACACCTTC
CASKPGGDGYGYTF
>TRBJ1-1|TRBV29-1|few|-
TGCAGCGTTGAAGGGCGCCTGAACACTGAAGCTTTCTTT
CSVEGRLNTEAFF
>TRBJ1-1|TRBV18|many|-
TGTGCCAGCTCAGCGAACCCCGACAGAGCGAACACTGAAGCTTTCTTT
CASSANPDRANTEAFF
>TRBJ2-7|TRBV2|-|-
TGTGCCAGCAGTGAACCCGGGCGCGAGCAGTACTTC
CASSEPGREQYF
>TRBJ2-7|TRBV7-2|many|-
TGTGCCAGCAGCGCGCCGCCCACTAGATTCCAGAGTCCCGACGAGCAGTACTTC
CASSAPPTRFQSPDEQYF
>TRBJ2-1|TRBV7-9|medium-sized|TRBD1
TGTGCCAGCACCAACCCTGGGGGACAGCAGACCTACAATGAGCAGTTCTTC
CASTNPGGQQTYNEQFF
>TRBJ1-3|TRBV28|few|-
TGTGCCAGCAGTCAATGGGGGAGATCTGGAAACACCATATATTTT
CASSQWGRSGNTIYF
>TRBJ2-5|TRBV28|-|-
TGTGCCAGCAGTTTACCGCCAGGGACCCAAGAGACCCAGTACTTC
CASSLPPGTQETQYF
>TRBJ2-7|TRBV19|many|TRBD2
TGTGCCAGTAGTATGCGTAGGTCTAGCGGGAGTGTCCCCTACGAGCAGTACTTC
CASSMRRSSGSVPYEQYF
>TRBJ2-5|TRBV20-1|few|-
TGCAGTGCTAGAGAGTGGGCTGCGTACCAAGAGACCCAGTACTTC
CSAREWAAYQETQYF
>TRBJ2-7|TRBV12-3/TRBV12-4|-|TRBD1
TGTGCCAGCAGTTTAGGGACAGGGATAGGGGAGCAGTACTTC
CASSLGTGIGEQYF
>TRBJ2-3|TRBV3-1|many|-
TGTGCCAGCAGCCAAGATGCTGCCGTTATGGGTTATACGCAGTATTTT
CASSQDAAVMGYTQYF
>TRBJ1-2|TRBV25-1|-|-
TGTGCCAGCAGACAAGGGGTCTCAGGGAGCGGAGGCTACACCTTC
CASRQGVSGSGGYTF
>TRBJ1-2|TRBV29-1|few|-
TGCAGCGTTGAAAGGAGGCTAGGATATGGCTACACCTTC
CSVERRLGYGYTF
>TRBJ2-7|TRBV20-1|few|-
TGCAGTGCTAGCTTGGGCCCCGGGGAGCAGTACTTC
CSASLGPGEQYF
>TRBJ2-3|TRBV20-1|many|-
TGCAGTGCTCAAACATGGGGCACAGATACGCAGTATTTT
CSAQTWGTDTQYF
>TRBJ1-1|TRBV12-3/TRBV12-4|many|-
TGTGCCAGCAGTAACCGGGGGCGGAACACTGAAGCTTTCTTT
CASSNRGRNTEAFF
>TRBJ2-7|TRBV20-1|many|-
TGCAGCTCTATTCCCGGGCCGACGGGCTACGAGCAGTACTTC
CSSIPGPTGYEQYF
>TRBJ2-5|TRBV7-9|-|-
TGTGCCAGCGGATTAATCGACAGGAAAGAAGAGACCCAGTACTTC
CASGLIDRKEETQYF